This record concerns one T cell receptor (beta chain) sequence. The data derive from a study of shared clonotypes between healthy human individuals. Donors, healthy HIV-negative adults, lacked recent acute infections or vaccinations. Scientists sequenced DNA from unsorted PBMC on ten immunoSEQ deep assay plates. Some clones are missing from TCRdb's copy, which holds only in-frame ones; the method was immunoSEQ multiplex PCR. The table lists about 520,000 clones, 78% of them singletons. This TCR derives from a woman aged 40 to 49 in good health. Some clones in this sample may be carry-over from other donors' samples. Sequenced: PBMCs.

The CDR3 sequence: CASTDRGGYQPQHF. The CDR3 coding sequence is TGTGCCAGTACAGACAGGGGTGGTTATCAGCCCCAGCATTTT. This sequence joins TRBV19 and TRBJ1-5; TRBD1 matches at 8 bases. Trimming cost V 7 bases and J 5 bases; bases outside gene matches: 7. In germline, CDR1 is LNHDA, CDR2 SQIVND (reference sequence). This CDR3 is 14 amino acids long.